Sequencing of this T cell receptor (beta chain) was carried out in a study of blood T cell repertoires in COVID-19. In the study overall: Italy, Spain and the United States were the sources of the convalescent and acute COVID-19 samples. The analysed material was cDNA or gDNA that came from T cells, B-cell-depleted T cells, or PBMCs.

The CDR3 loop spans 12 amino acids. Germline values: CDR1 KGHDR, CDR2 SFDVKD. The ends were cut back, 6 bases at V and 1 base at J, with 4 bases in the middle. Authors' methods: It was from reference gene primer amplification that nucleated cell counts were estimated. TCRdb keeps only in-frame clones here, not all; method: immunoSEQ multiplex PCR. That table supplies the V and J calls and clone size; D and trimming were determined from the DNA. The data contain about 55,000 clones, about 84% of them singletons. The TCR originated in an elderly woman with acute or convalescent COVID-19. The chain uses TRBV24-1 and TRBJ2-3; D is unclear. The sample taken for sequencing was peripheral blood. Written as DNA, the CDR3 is TGTGCCACCAGTACGGGCACAGATACGCAGTATTTT. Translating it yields CATSTGTDTQYF.